This TCR beta chain was captured in a study of blood T cell repertoires in COVID-19 (dated by TCRdb to the early 2020s). Regarding the research as a whole: Collaborator samples came from the United States, Italy and Spain and covered acute and convalescent phases of COVID-19. The prospective study material was composed of cDNA or gDNA derived from T cells, B-cell-depleted T cells, or PBMCs. Subjects who had been exposed to COVID-19, were actively infected with it, or had recovered from it provided the deeply sampled blood TCRbeta repertoires that made up the dataset. HLA class I and class II types, where available, came from metadata supplied by the sample provider rather than from assay-based typing. The sample metadata nearly always contained a de-identified subject ID, COVID-19 status, age in years and sex. The samples were drawn from the first 160 participants of the ongoing ImmuneRACE study and from 1,200 or so subjects provided by 6 global collaborators. The repertoires were released in a freely available public database meant as a resource for research on the immune response to SARS-CoV-2. Results the study describes overall, beyond this receptor: How much clinical and demographic metadata was included differed by source and by participant, and the metadata was provided uncurated.

Comments on this clone: Its antigen is currently not known. There are no base qualities to consult, and no much larger clone falls within one base.

The immunoSEQ Assay, a bias-controlled multiplex PCR, was used to amplify TCRbeta CDR3 regions from genomic DNA. Under the source paper's analysis protocol: The number of nucleated cells in each sample was estimated from the amplification of reference gene primers within the assay. To quantify the absolute abundance of each unique TCRbeta CDR3 rearrangement, sequence reads were collapsed and filtered. For each sample, productive Simpson clonality was calculated by taking the square root of Simpson's diversity index across productive rearrangements. TCRdb stores this immuneACCESS table with in-frame sequences only. Part of the clones is absent; in the studies checked, under half of the shortfall reflects unresolved V genes, and no reason is known for the rest. That table supplies the V and J calls and clone size; D and trimming were determined from the DNA. The sample records about 220,000 clones, about 79% of which are singletons. The ten largest clones add up to approximately 10% of the sample.

Whole blood was collected in K2EDTA tubes by collaborating institutions according to the institutions' own protocols. For TCRbeta analysis, collaborator samples were shipped as frozen whole blood, as isolated PBMCs, or as DNA extracted from either sample type. CDR1 and CDR2 are drawn from the germline V gene: MDHEN, SYDVKM. The CDR3 starts with the cysteine, ends with the phenylalanine, and has 14 residues. Just CDR3 DNA is preserved here, 42 bases in frame from base 1. Trimming removed 7 bases from V and 0 bases from J, leaving 10 bases between the germline ends. The sequenced sample was peripheral blood. The rearranged chain carries TRBV28 and TRBJ1-3; the D gene is perhaps TRBD1, from 5 matching bases. This receptor was taken from a man between 45 and 60 years old with active or convalescent COVID-19. For the CDR3, the sequence is CASTQGSSGNTIYF. Here is the DNA: TGTGCCAGCACTCAGGGCTCCTCTGGAAACACCATATATTTT.